This is a list of T cell receptor beta chains from one sample in a study of blood T cell repertoires in COVID-19. Assay: immunoSEQ multiplex PCR; the TCRdb copy retains only in-frame clones and omits some. This sample carries about 210,000 clones, 80% to 85% of them seen once, and the ten largest clones take about 9.8%. Sequenced sample: PBMCs or T cells enriched from blood (not recorded which). The receptors come from a woman aged 45-65 years with acute COVID-19. CDR3s include the opening cysteine and the closing phenylalanine or tryptophan. The D gene is left open where the match is weak. Clone size, where shown, is once, few, many, or a class for clones that have expanded.

d_gene,v_gene,abundance,j_gene,CDR3aa,CDR3nt
-,TRBV25-1,-,TRBJ1-2,CASSVSTRGYTF,TGTGCCAGCAGTGTGTCGACTCGTGGCTACACCTTC
TRBD1,TRBV7-2,-,TRBJ2-7,CASSLATRGLPYEQYF,TGTGCCAGCAGCTTAGCGACCAGGGGGTTGCCCTACGAGCAGTACTTC
-,TRBV5-1,-,TRBJ2-7,CASSFAADYEQYF,TGCGCCAGCAGCTTCGCAGCGGACTACGAGCAGTACTTC
-,TRBV28,-,TRBJ1-1,CASSLGSGTEAFF,TGTGCCAGCAGTTTAGGCTCTGGCACTGAAGCTTTCTTT
TRBD2,TRBV28,-,TRBJ2-1,CASSSASGGANEQFF,TGTGCCAGCAGTTCGGCTAGCGGGGGGGCCAATGAGCAGTTCTTC
-,TRBV15,-,TRBJ2-7,CATSRFLGGSYEQYF,TGTGCCACCAGCCGGTTCTTAGGGGGCTCCTACGAGCAGTACTTC
TRBD2,TRBV2,-,TRBJ2-1,CASSVNREAYNEQFF,TGTGCCAGCAGTGTGAATCGGGAGGCATACAATGAGCAGTTCTTC
-,TRBV29-1,-,TRBJ1-1,CSVARGTEAFF,TGCAGCGTTGCTAGAGGGACTGAAGCTTTCTTT
TRBD2,TRBV9,-,TRBJ2-3,CASSVELASTDTQYF,TGTGCCAGCAGCGTAGAACTAGCGAGCACAGATACGCAGTATTTT
-,TRBV6-2/TRBV6-3,-,TRBJ1-3,CASSRRSSGNTIYF,TGTGCCAGCAGTCGGAGAAGCTCTGGAAACACCATATATTTT
-,TRBV18,-,TRBJ1-2,CASSPLAEPSTF,TGTGCCAGCTCACCACTAGCGGAACCAAGCACCTTC
TRBD2,TRBV2,-,TRBJ2-2,CASSTWTSGNTGELFF,TGTGCCAGCAGTACTTGGACTAGCGGGAACACCGGGGAGCTGTTTTTT
-,TRBV13,-,TRBJ2-1,CASSPRVVYNEQFF,TGTGCCAGCAGCCCTAGAGTGGTCTACAATGAGCAGTTCTTC
-,TRBV24-1,once,TRBJ2-6,CATSDPETYSGANVLTF,TGTGCCACCAGTGATCCCGAAACCTACTCTGGGGCCAACGTCCTGACTTTC
TRBD1,TRBV11-3,-,TRBJ2-5,CASSPDRGLLETQYF,TGTGCCAGCAGCCCCGACAGGGGTCTCCTAGAGACCCAGTACTTC
-,TRBV5-1,once,TRBJ2-6,CASSLAGGATSGANVLTF,TGCGCCAGCAGCTTGGCCGGCGGGGCGACTTCTGGGGCCAACGTCCTGACTTTC
-,TRBV19,-,TRBJ2-1,CASRPGQGGYNEQFF,TGTGCCAGTAGGCCGGGACAAGGGGGTTACAATGAGCAGTTCTTC
-,TRBV29-1,few,TRBJ1-2,CSATENYGYTF,TGCAGCGCGACAGAAAACTATGGCTACACCTTC
TRBD1,TRBV14,-,TRBJ1-3,CASSQQAGQASTIYF,TGTGCCAGCAGCCAGCAGGCGGGACAGGCGTCCACCATATATTTT
TRBD1,TRBV10-3,-,TRBJ1-6,CANRRQGDSPLHF,TGTGCCAACCGAAGACAGGGGGATTCACCCCTCCACTTT
TRBD2,TRBV27,-,TRBJ2-1,CASSSGLAGAIEQFF,TGTGCCAGCAGTTCCGGACTAGCGGGAGCTATTGAGCAGTTCTTC
-,TRBV12-3/TRBV12-4,-,TRBJ1-5,CASSFRTNQPQHF,TGTGCCAGCAGTTTCAGGACAAATCAGCCCCAGCATTTT
TRBD2,TRBV3-1/TRBV3-2,once,TRBJ2-3,CASSRSLAGGADTQYF,TGTGCCAGCAGCCGCAGCTTAGCGGGAGGGGCAGATACGCAGTATTTT
-,TRBV20-1,-,TRBJ1-4,CSASIDEKLFF,TGCAGTGCTAGTATAGATGAAAAACTGTTTTTT
-,TRBV7-9,-,TRBJ1-1,CASSWTENTEAFF,TGTGCCAGCAGCTGGACAGAGAACACTGAAGCTTTCTTT
-,TRBV24-1,-,TRBJ2-2,CATSAPGPGELFF,TGTGCCACCAGTGCCCCCGGTCCCGGGGAGCTGTTTTTT
-,TRBV16,few,TRBJ1-4,CASSQSMAGHF,TGTGCCAGCAGCCAATCGATGGCAGGCCACTTT
-,TRBV7-9,-,TRBJ1-1,CASSLVSGSNTEAFF,TGTGCCAGCAGCTTAGTATCAGGGTCGAACACTGAAGCTTTCTTT
-,TRBV15,-,TRBJ1-3,CATSKGRGSIGNTIYF,TGTGCCACCAGCAAAGGACGGGGGAGCATTGGAAACACCATATATTTT
-,TRBV18,-,TRBJ2-5,CASSPLEETQYF,TGTGCCAGCTCACCATTAGAAGAGACCCAGTACTTC
TRBD1,TRBV12-3/TRBV12-4,-,TRBJ1-2,CASSRQGDYGYTF,TGTGCCAGCAGTCGTCAGGGGGACTATGGCTACACCTTC
TRBD1,TRBV6-2/TRBV6-3,-,TRBJ2-3,CASSYSGTGLADTQYF,TGTGCCAGCAGTTACTCCGGGACAGGGTTGGCAGATACGCAGTATTTT
-,TRBV24-1,-,TRBJ2-1,CATSSIWTPSYNEQFF,TGTGCCACCAGCTCAATTTGGACACCCTCCTACAATGAGCAGTTCTTC
-,TRBV10-3,-,TRBJ1-2,CAISVEENYGYTF,TGTGCCATCAGTGTGGAGGAGAACTATGGCTACACCTTC
-,TRBV3-1/TRBV3-2,few,TRBJ2-2,CASSQAGRTGTGELFF,TGTGCCAGCAGCCAAGCGGGCAGGACTGGAACCGGGGAGCTGTTTTTT
-,TRBV7-2,-,TRBJ2-3,CASSSQGYTQYF,TGTGCCAGCAGCTCTCAGGGGTATACGCAGTATTTT
TRBD1,TRBV15,-,TRBJ2-7,CATSGSSVISRTGFHEQYF,TGTGCCACCAGCGGTAGCAGCGTGATAAGCCGGACAGGGTTCCACGAGCAGTACTTC
TRBD1,TRBV6-5,-,TRBJ1-1,CASRPGGNTEAFF,TGTGCCAGCAGACCAGGGGGGAACACTGAAGCTTTCTTT
-,TRBV28,-,TRBJ1-2,CASSFTLQGLNYGYTF,TGTGCCAGCAGTTTTACCCTTCAGGGGTTGAACTATGGCTACACCTTC
-,TRBV7-8,-,TRBJ1-5,CASSGNTNSNQPQHF,TGTGCCAGCAGCGGCAACACAAATAGCAATCAGCCCCAGCATTTT
TRBD1,TRBV5-6,-,TRBJ2-7,CASFGGQSNYEQYF,TGTGCCAGCTTTGGGGGACAGTCAAACTACGAGCAGTACTTC
-,TRBV7-9,once,TRBJ2-2,CASGQFANTGELFF,TGTGCCAGCGGACAGTTCGCGAACACCGGGGAGCTGTTTTTT
TRBD1,TRBV19,-,TRBJ1-4,CASSTDRGGEKLFF,TGTGCCAGTAGTACCGACAGGGGAGGTGAAAAACTGTTTTTT
-,TRBV7-2,-,TRBJ2-7,CASSPQRGVGYEQYF,TGTGCCAGCAGTCCCCAGAGAGGAGTGGGTTACGAGCAGTACTTC